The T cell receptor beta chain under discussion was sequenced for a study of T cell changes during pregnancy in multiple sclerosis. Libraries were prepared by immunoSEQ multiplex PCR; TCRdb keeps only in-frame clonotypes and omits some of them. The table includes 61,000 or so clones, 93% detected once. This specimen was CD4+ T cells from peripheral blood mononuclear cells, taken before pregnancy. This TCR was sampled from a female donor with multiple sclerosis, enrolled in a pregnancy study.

The CDR3 DNA reads as TGTGCCAGCAGCTTAGTCGGTTCTCCCGGACTAGCGGGAGAAGAGCAGTTCTTC. This gives the protein CASSLVGSPGLAGEEQFF. This chain links TRBV11-2 with TRBJ2-1; 13 bases are shared with TRBD2. The CDR3 is 18 residues long. Per the germline V gene, CDR1 is SGHAT and CDR2 is FQNNGV. The junction had 13 bases not matched to a gene; V was cut back by 1 base and J by 10 bases.